This T cell receptor beta chain was sequenced in a study of blood T cells in healthy people across ages. Study-wide points: While age rose, TCR beta diversity per million T cells dropped in a roughly linear way.

This clonotype occurred many times. Its specificity is not known. Primers used in a second PCR of about 6 to 12 cycles were a sample-barcoded 5' primer and a J-beta primer mix. Each cDNA molecule carried a tag from a template-switch adaptor that contained 12 random nucleotides. MiXCR, run by TCRdb on the 5' RACE reads, gives a single entry per CDR3 protein. The repertoire holds some 900,000 distinct CDR3 sequences, more than 25% seen once, with around 15% in the top ten. Roughly 10 milliliters was the volume of peripheral blood drawn from each donor. Isolated per sample were at least 7 million PBMCs. This clonotype was obtained from a woman aged 80 or over in good health. Specimen: blood.

The CDR3 DNA is TGCAGTGCTAGCGCGGCTAGCGGTGGGGAGACCCAGTACTTC. Protein product: CSASAASGGETQYF. The genes are TRBV20-1 and TRBJ2-5; 7 positions agree with TRBD2. From germline, CDR1 is DFQATT and CDR2 SNEGSKA (reference sequence). V was pared by 3 bases and J by 5 bases, with 9 bases of the junction left unmatched. This CDR3 comprises 14 residues.